This T cell receptor beta chain emerged from a study of PD-1 blockade in mismatch repair-deficient tumors. Study-level information: Patients had approximately 12 mismatch repair-deficient cancer types, all previously treated and progressing. Study findings and constraints: Tumor-resident clones, often undetectable pretreatment in blood, expanded then contracted after pembrolizumab.

The protocol was immunoSEQ multiplex PCR, while the TCRdb copy is restricted to in-frame clones and leaves out a portion. In the table there are about 68,000 clones, more than 75% of which are singletons. Turning to this clone: Its antigen is as yet unknown. A read error may be the cause here, since a much bigger clone is one base away.

This CDR3 has 12 residues. Germline V CDR1 and CDR2: SGHVS, FNYEAQ. V dropped 1 base and J dropped 1 base, with 2 bases sitting between them. This clonotype was sampled from an adult with mismatch repair-deficient cancer. The chain uses TRBV7-6 and TRBJ2-7, with D hard to call. Here the sequenced sample was peripheral blood, taken 2 weeks after starting pembrolizumab. The CDR3 region has the DNA TGTGCCAGCAGCTTAGGTTCCTACGAGCAGTACTTC. This encodes CASSLGSYEQYF.